The 22 T cell receptor beta chains listed next were all sequenced from one sample in a study of T cell responses to AZD1222 COVID-19 vaccine (dated by TCRdb to 2020 to 2023). The time point tag for this specimen amounts to: baseline before first vaccination. In light of the paper, this sample's treatment or condition label describes: meningococcal conjugate vaccine given as trial control. Library preparation was by the immunoSEQ multiplex PCR assay. TCRdb carries this immuneACCESS record with in-frame sequences only. Its versions omit some clonotypes, under half of them owing to an unresolved V gene in the studies checked, with the rest unexplained. Present in this sample are around 84,000 clones, about 90% of which were seen just once. The ten largest clones capture around 7.1% of the sample. Here the sequenced sample was peripheral blood, taken on day 0 of MenACWY control vaccination. The receptors shown here come from an adult in good health.

This chain connects TRBV19 to TRBJ1-2, with 11 bases fitting TRBD1. Germline V gives CDR1 LNHDA, CDR2 SQIVND (reference sequence). Losses at the gene ends were 11 bases for V and 8 bases for J; bases not matched to a gene: 7. This CDR3 region has 12 residues. The DNA for the CDR3 is TGTGCCCTATGGGACAGGGGGAACGGCTACACCTTC. It translates to CALWDRGNGYTF. The full variable domain, its missing parts supplied by reference TRBV19 and TRBJ1-2, is DGGITQSPKYLFRKEGQNVTLSCEQNLNHDAMYWYRQDPGQGLRLIYYSQIVNDFQKGDIAEGYSVSREKKESFPLTVTSAQKNPTAFYLCALWDRGNGYTFGSGTRLTVV.

The chain recombines TRBV11-2 with TRBJ1-6, with 11 bases aligning to TRBD1. Germline V gene lookup returns CDR1 SGHAT and CDR2 FQNNGV. With V trimmed by 1 base and J by 0 bases, 2 bases remained unmatched. The CDR3 is 18 amino acids. The chain's CDR3 is CASSLAGTGGSYNSPLHF. For the CDR3, the DNA is TGTGCCAGCAGCTTAGCTGGGACAGGGGGCTCCTATAATTCACCCCTCCACTTT.

In DNA, the CDR3 is TGTGCCAGCTTCTTTACTTACGAGCAGTACTTC. It yields the protein CASFFTYEQYF. The V gene is TRBV5-8, the J gene TRBJ2-7; D call uncertain. The CDR3 covers 11 residues. CDR1 is SGHTS and CDR2 is YDEGEE in the germline V gene. With 7 bases removed from V and 4 bases from J, the gap between germline ends came to 9 bases. Full variable domain (rest looked up from reference TRBV5-8 and TRBJ2-7): EAGVTQSPTHLIKTRGQQATLRCSPISGHTSVYWYQQALGLGLQFLLWYDEGEERNRGNFPPRFSGRQFPNYSSELNVNALELEDSALYLCASFFTYEQYFGPGTRLTVT.

V usage is TRBV19 and J usage is TRBJ2-3, with no clear D. CDR3 length: 12 amino acids. Trimming shortened V by 8 bases and J by 3 bases, and 9 bases separated the two germline ends. Germline CDR1 LNHDA, CDR2 SQIVND (reference sequence). In nucleotides, the CDR3 is TGTGCCAGTGGCTTCGGGACAGATACGCAGTATTTT. This sequence encodes CASGFGTDTQYF.

This clone was seen a single time. V gene TRBV5-1 combines with J gene TRBJ2-1; 9 bases are shared with TRBD2. The V segment lost 4 bases and the J segment 7 bases; nucleotides outside the gene matches: 12. The CDR3 covers 16 residues. Germline values: CDR1 SGHRS, CDR2 YFSETQ. The CDR3 nucleotides read TGCGCCAGCAGCCGGGGCCCGGGCGGGGGGGCAAATGAGCAGTTCTTC. Protein sequence: CASSRGPGGGANEQFF.

Here the CDR3 reads CATSDPPGGELPYEQYF. The DNA of the CDR3 is TGTGCCACCAGTGATCCCCCAGGGGGGGAACTCCCCTACGAGCAGTACTTC. The V call is TRBV24-1, the J call TRBJ2-7; D possibly uses TRBD1 or TRBD2 (7 bases each). This CDR3 comprises 17 residues. The germline V gene has CDR1 KGHDR and CDR2 SFDVKD. The V and J ends lost 3 bases and 2 bases respectively, with 19 bases between them.

The chain employs TRBV19 and TRBJ2-4, with a possible D match to TRBD1 (7 bases). Trimming left V 5 bases short and J 0 bases short, with 11 bases between. This CDR3 region has 15 residues. Germline V lookup: CDR1 LNHDA, CDR2 SQIVND (reference sequence). CDR3 sequence: CASSSGGLAKNIQYF. In DNA form, the CDR3 reads TGTGCCAGTAGTTCAGGGGGACTAGCCAAAAACATTCAGTACTTC.

The rearrangement uses TRBV24-1 and TRBJ2-1; the match to TRBD1 covers 9 bases. This CDR3 contains 15 residues. Germline V gene data show CDR1 as KGHDR and CDR2 as SFDVKD. J gave up 3 bases and V 7 bases, and 6 bases lay outside the gene matches. CDR3 nucleotides: TGTGCCACCAGCCGGAGGGACAGGGACTACAATGAGCAGTTCTTC. Protein sequence: CATSRRDRDYNEQFF.

The chain carries TRBV18 and TRBJ2-5; 7 bases agree with TRBD1. Trimming removed 8 bases from V and 2 bases from J; junction bases left unmatched: 5. Per germline, CDR1 KGHSH and CDR2 LQKENI. The CDR3 has 13 amino acids. CDR3 bases: TGTGCCAGCGGAGACAGGGTACAAGAGACCCAGTACTTC. Translating gives CASGDRVQETQYF. The full variable domain, its missing parts supplied by reference TRBV18 and TRBJ2-5, is NAGVMQNPRHLVRRRGQEARLRCSPMKGHSHVYWYRQLPEEGLKFMVYLQKENIIDESGMPKERFSAEFPKEGPSILRIQQVVRGDSAAYFCASGDRVQETQYFGPGTRLLVL.

V gene TRBV6-4 combines with J gene TRBJ2-7, with D perhaps matching TRBD1 (5 bases). The CDR3 contains 13 residues. Per germline, CDR1 MRHNA and CDR2 SNTAGT. The V gene lost 3 bases and the J gene lost 3 bases, with 9 bases spanning the gap. This chain's CDR3 is CASSDARVYEQYF. The CDR3, as DNA: TGTGCCAGCAGTGATGCCAGGGTCTACGAGCAGTACTTC.

J is TRBJ2-7 and V is TRBV5-1; 7 positions agree with TRBD1. This CDR3 is 12 amino acids long. Germline-derived CDR1 and CDR2 are SGHRS and YFSETQ. V trimming: 3 bases; J trimming: 3 bases; junction bases outside the gene matches: 0. The CDR3 here is CASSWTGYEQYF. The CDR3 DNA sequence: TGCGCCAGCAGCTGGACAGGCTACGAGCAGTACTTC.

This chain links TRBV28 with TRBJ1-1; the D is unclear. The length of the CDR3 is 14 residues. With 6 bases removed from V and 1 base from J, the gap between germline ends came to 12 bases. The germline CDR1 and CDR2 sequences are MDHEN and SYDVKM. CDR3 loop: CASRLTHANTEAFF. Here the CDR3 DNA reads TGTGCCAGCAGACTAACACACGCGAACACTGAAGCTTTCTTT.

The chain joins TRBV10-3 to TRBJ2-2, with 9 bases lining up with TRBD2. V shed 10 bases and J 7 bases; nucleotides not matched to a gene: 10. Germline V gene lookup returns CDR1 ENHRY and CDR2 SYGVKD. This CDR3 has 14 residues. CDR3 nucleotides: TGTGCCACTGGAGTAGCGGGGGAGGTCGGGGAGCTGTTTTTT. Protein: CATGVAGEVGELFF.

The chain recombines TRBV2 with TRBJ2-3; 7 bases fit TRBD2. In germline, CDR1 is SNHLY, CDR2 FYNNEI. V lost 6 bases and J lost 6; bases outside the gene matches: 12. This CDR3 contains 15 residues. CDR3 nucleotides: TGTGCCAGCAGCCGAGAGCGGGGTGCTTCCGATACGCAGTATTTT. As protein: CASSRERGASDTQYF.

This clone was counted a few times. The chain uses TRBV19 and TRBJ1-6, with D possibly being TRBD1 (5 bases). CDR3 length: 15 residues. Germline CDR1 LNHDA, CDR2 SQIVND (reference sequence). V was shortened by 2 bases and J by 6 bases, with 11 bases between the two germline ends. The CDR3 DNA reads as TGTGCCAGTAGTATATCCCGGGACGGTAATTCACCCCTCCACTTT. Protein product: CASSISRDGNSPLHF. The full variable domain, completed using reference TRBV19 and TRBJ1-6, is DGGITQSPKYLFRKEGQNVTLSCEQNLNHDAMYWYRQDPGQGLRLIYYSQIVNDFQKGDIAEGYSVSREKKESFPLTVTSAQKNPTAFYLCASSISRDGNSPLHFGNGTRLTVT.

The V gene is TRBV5-1, the J gene TRBJ2-5; 7 bases agree with TRBD1. Trimming removed 0 bases from V and 5 bases from J; junction bases left unmatched: 7. Per germline, CDR1 SGHRS and CDR2 YFSETQ. CDR3 length: 15 residues. The CDR3 spells CASSLDVRGLETQYF. The CDR3 bases are TGCGCCAGCAGCTTGGATGTAAGGGGGCTGGAGACCCAGTACTTC.

This clone was counted between two and nine times. Other DNA sequences in this specimen translate into the identical CDR3. V usage is TRBV28 and J usage is TRBJ2-7, with 7 bases identical to TRBD2. Germline lookup yields CDR1 MDHEN and CDR2 SYDVKM. The CDR3 has 14 residues. With V trimmed by 3 bases and J by 5 bases, 7 bases remained unmatched. The CDR3 DNA reads TGTGCCAGCAGTTTTCCGCAGGGAGGGGACGAGCAGTACTTC. Translation gives CASSFPQGGDEQYF.

V gene TRBV3-1 (or the pseudogene TRBV3-2) combines with J gene TRBJ2-5; the D call may be TRBD1 or TRBD2 (6 bases each). CDR1 LGHDT and CDR2 YNNKEL come from the germline V gene (reference sequence). Trimming stripped 5 bases from V and 5 bases from J, with 21 bases between. The CDR3 is made up of 16 amino acids. The CDR3 loop is CASSTPIGGLGETQYF. Written as DNA, the CDR3 is TGTGCCAGCAGCACCCCCATCGGGGGCCTGGGGGAGACCCAGTACTTC.

This clone was observed a single time. The CDR3 DNA sequence: TGTGCCAGCAGCTTAGTTCAGGGTAATCCCTATGGCTACACCTTC. It is translated as CASSLVQGNPYGYTF. The chain has TRBV7-2 and TRBJ1-2, with a weak D call TRBD1 (5 bases). V lost 1 base and J lost 4, with 13 bases in between. In germline, CDR1 is SGHTA, CDR2 FQGNSA. This CDR3 contains 15 residues.

The V gene is TRBV5-1, the J gene TRBJ2-3, with 11 nucleotides matching TRBD1. V shed 4 bases, J shed 3 bases, and the junction held 4 bases outside the gene matches. This CDR3 region has 15 residues. Germline V CDR1 and CDR2: SGHRS, YFSETQ. The CDR3 spells CASSEDRGRTDTQYF. CDR3 nucleotides: TGCGCCAGCAGCGAGGACAGGGGGCGGACAGATACGCAGTATTTT.

The CDR3 reads CATKEGARSEQYF. For the CDR3, the DNA is TGTGCCACAAAGGAGGGGGCGCGGAGCGAGCAGTACTTC. The chain joins TRBV6-5 to TRBJ2-7, with D perhaps matching TRBD1 (7 bases). Germline V CDR1 and CDR2: MNHEY, SVGAGI. The CDR3 runs 13 residues. Between the trimmed V and J ends, which lost 10 bases and 6 bases, there was a span of 19 bases.

The chain has TRBV3-1 (or the pseudogene TRBV3-2) and TRBJ2-1, with TRBD2 identical over 7 bases. Germline assignment: CDR1 LGHDT and CDR2 YNNKEL (reference sequence). This CDR3 has 13 residues. The J segment lost 6 bases and the V segment lost 7 bases, leaving 6 bases of the junction unmatched. As DNA, the CDR3 is TGTGCCAGCATCCAGCGGGGTCTCAATGAGCAGTTCTTC. Amino acids: CASIQRGLNEQFF.